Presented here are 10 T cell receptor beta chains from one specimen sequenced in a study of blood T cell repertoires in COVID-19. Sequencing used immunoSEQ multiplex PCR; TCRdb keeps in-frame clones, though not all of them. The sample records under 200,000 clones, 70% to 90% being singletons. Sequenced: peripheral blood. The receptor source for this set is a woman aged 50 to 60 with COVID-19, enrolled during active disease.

The CDR3 bases are TGTGCCATCAGTGGGGCTTCCCCTGGAAACACCATATATTTT. This codes for CAISGASPGNTIYF. The genes are TRBV10-3 and TRBJ1-3; D is undetermined. Trimming took 4 bases from V and 2 from J, leaving 9 bases between them. This CDR3 spans 14 amino acids. CDR1 is ENHRY, CDR2 SYGVKD, per germline.

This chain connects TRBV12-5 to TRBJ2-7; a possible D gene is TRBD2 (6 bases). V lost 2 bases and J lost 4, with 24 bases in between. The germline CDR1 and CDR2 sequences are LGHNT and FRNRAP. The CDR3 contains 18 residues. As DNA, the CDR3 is TGTGCTAGTGGTTTGCCACCGATTGGACTACAACCCTTTTACGAGCAGTACTTC. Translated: CASGLPPIGLQPFYEQYF.

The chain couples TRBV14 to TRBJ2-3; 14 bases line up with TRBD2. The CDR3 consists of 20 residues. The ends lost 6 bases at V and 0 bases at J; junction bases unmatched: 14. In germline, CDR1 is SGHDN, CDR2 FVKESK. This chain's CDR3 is CASRYGLAGGREPSTDTQYF. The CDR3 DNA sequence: TGTGCCAGCAGGTATGGACTAGCGGGGGGCCGGGAGCCAAGCACAGATACGCAGTATTTT.

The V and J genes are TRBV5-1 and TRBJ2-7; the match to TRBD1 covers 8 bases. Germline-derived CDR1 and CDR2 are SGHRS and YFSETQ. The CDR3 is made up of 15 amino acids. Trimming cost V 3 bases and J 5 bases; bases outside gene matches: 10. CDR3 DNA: TGCGCCAGCAGCTCTATGGGACAGGTCCAAAACGAGCAGTACTTC. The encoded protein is CASSSMGQVQNEQYF.

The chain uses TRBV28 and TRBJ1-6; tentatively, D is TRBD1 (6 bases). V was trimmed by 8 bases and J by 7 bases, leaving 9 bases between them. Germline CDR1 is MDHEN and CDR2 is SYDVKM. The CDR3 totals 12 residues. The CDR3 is CASGQGNSPLHF. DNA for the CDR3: TGTGCCAGCGGGCAGGGGAATTCACCCCTCCACTTT. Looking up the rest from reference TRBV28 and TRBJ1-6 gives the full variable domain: DVKVTQSSRYLVKRTGEKVFLECVQDMDHENMFWYRQDPGLGLRLIYFSYDVKMKEKGDIPEGYSVSREKKERFSLILESASTNQTSMYLCASGQGNSPLHFGNGTRLTVT.

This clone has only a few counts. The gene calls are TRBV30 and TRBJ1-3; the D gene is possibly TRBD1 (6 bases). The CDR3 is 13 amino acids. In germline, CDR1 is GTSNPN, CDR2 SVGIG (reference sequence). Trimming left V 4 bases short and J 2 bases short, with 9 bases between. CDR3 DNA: TGTGCCTGGAACAGGGTGGCTGGAAACACCATATATTTT. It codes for CAWNRVAGNTIYF.

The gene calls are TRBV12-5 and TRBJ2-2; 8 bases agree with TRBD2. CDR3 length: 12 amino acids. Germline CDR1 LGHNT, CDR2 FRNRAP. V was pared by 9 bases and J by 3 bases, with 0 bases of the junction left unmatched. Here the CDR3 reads CASGRDTGELFF. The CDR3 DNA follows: TGTGCTAGCGGGAGGGACACCGGGGAGCTGTTTTTT.

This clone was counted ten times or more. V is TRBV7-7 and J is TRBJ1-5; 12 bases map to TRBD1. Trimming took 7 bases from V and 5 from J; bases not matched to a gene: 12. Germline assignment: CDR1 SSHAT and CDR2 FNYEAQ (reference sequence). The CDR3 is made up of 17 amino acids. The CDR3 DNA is TGTGCCAGCACCCTAGCGGGGGGACAGGGGGCTTATCAGCCCCAGCATTTT. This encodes CASTLAGGQGAYQPQHF.

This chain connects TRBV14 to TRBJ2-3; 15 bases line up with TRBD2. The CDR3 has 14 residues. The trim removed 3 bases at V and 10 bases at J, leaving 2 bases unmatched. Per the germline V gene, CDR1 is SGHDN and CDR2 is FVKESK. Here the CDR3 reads CASSQRTSGGAQYF. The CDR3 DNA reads TGTGCCAGCAGCCAGCGGACTAGCGGGGGGGCGCAGTATTTT.

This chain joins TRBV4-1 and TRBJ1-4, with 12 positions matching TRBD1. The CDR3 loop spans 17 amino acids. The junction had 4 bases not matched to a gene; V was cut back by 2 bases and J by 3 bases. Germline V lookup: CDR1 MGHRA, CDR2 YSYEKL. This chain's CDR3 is CASSQRDRGLANEKLFF. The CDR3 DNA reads TGCGCCAGCAGCCAAAGGGACAGGGGGCTTGCTAATGAAAAACTGTTTTTT.